These 26 T cell receptor beta chains originate from one sample sequenced in a study of blood T cell repertoires in COVID-19. Profiled with immunoSEQ multiplex PCR; TCRdb holds only in-frame clones, not every one. In the table there are fewer than 250,000 clones, about four fifths of which are singletons. Material: peripheral blood. The receptors derive from a woman aged 35 to 49 with active or convalescent COVID-19.

This chain joins TRBV24-1 and TRBJ2-1, with D unresolved. V shed 2 bases and J shed 5 bases, with 6 bases lying between them. Germline assignment: CDR1 KGHDR and CDR2 SFDVKD. This CDR3 is 13 amino acids long. DNA of the CDR3: TGTGCCACCAGTGATTCCAGGAACAATGAGCAGTTCTTC. Protein sequence: CATSDSRNNEQFF.

The chain joins TRBV11-3 to TRBJ2-7; D is possibly TRBD2 (6 bases). Trimming cost V 0 bases and J 2 bases, with 20 bases left between them. CDR3 length: 18 amino acids. Germline CDR1 SGHNT, CDR2 YENEEA. CDR3 coding DNA: TGTGCCAGCAGCTTAGATCTTGAGGTGTGGCGGGGCGCCTACGAGCAGTACTTC. It yields the protein CASSLDLEVWRGAYEQYF.

The chain uses TRBV4-3 and TRBJ1-1; tentative D call: TRBD1 (5 bases). CDR3 length equals 15 residues. V was shortened by 0 bases and J by 3 bases, with 11 bases between the two germline ends. Looked up from germline, CDR1 is LGHNA and CDR2 is YSLEER. In DNA form, the CDR3 reads TGCGCCAGCAGCCAAGATCAGGGTTTTGACACTGAAGCTTTCTTT. Translating it yields CASSQDQGFDTEAFF.

This chain joins TRBV18 and TRBJ1-1; 9 nucleotides match TRBD1. The length of the CDR3 is 15 residues. Trimming cost V 3 bases and J 1 base; bases outside gene matches: 3. From germline, CDR1 is KGHSH and CDR2 LQKENI. The CDR3 is CASSPTGGKNTEAFF. CDR3 bases: TGTGCCAGCTCACCGACAGGGGGGAAGAACACTGAAGCTTTCTTT.

The chain links TRBV27 to TRBJ2-5; TRBD2 is a possible D gene (7 bases). The V end was cut by 5 bases, the J end by 5 bases, with 18 bases between. The CDR3 totals 15 residues. Per germline, CDR1 MNHEY and CDR2 SMNVEV (reference sequence). The CDR3 sequence is CASSPPGGSRETQYF. The CDR3 DNA is TGTGCCAGCAGTCCTCCGGGGGGCTCGCGGGAGACCCAGTACTTC.

The CDR3 spells CASSLEGGQDNSPLHF. DNA for the CDR3: TGCGCCAGCAGCTTGGAGGGGGGACAGGATAATTCACCCCTCCACTTT. The chain carries TRBV5-1 and TRBJ1-6; TRBD1 matches at 8 bases. V gave up 0 bases and J gave up 5 bases; unmatched junction bases: 4. Per germline, CDR1 SGHRS and CDR2 YFSETQ. The CDR3 length is 16 residues.

The chain carries TRBV20-1 and TRBJ1-1; D may be TRBD1 (5 bases). The length of the CDR3 is 15 residues. Germline V gene lookup returns CDR1 DFQATT and CDR2 SNEGSKA (reference sequence). Trimming shortened V by 3 bases and J by 0 bases, and 14 bases separated the two germline ends. CDR3 protein: CSASEPGRLNTEAFF. CDR3 DNA sequence: TGCAGTGCTAGTGAGCCAGGGAGGTTGAACACTGAAGCTTTCTTT.

This chain links TRBV6-5 with TRBJ1-6; perhaps TRBD1 as D (5 bases). This CDR3 has 12 amino acids. Germline CDR1 is MNHEY and CDR2 is SVGAGI. Trimming took 5 bases from V and 12 from J, leaving 11 bases between them. This CDR3 reads CASSIQGRPLHF. The CDR3 DNA sequence: TGTGCCAGCAGTATTCAGGGTCGACCCCTCCACTTT.

The gene calls are TRBV6-4 and TRBJ1-2; D not certain. Trimming removed 4 bases at V and 6 bases at J, with 15 bases between. Germline loops: CDR1 MRHNA, CDR2 SNTAGT. This CDR3 has 14 residues. CDR3 sequence reads: CASSVGVRSDGYTF. In nucleotides, the CDR3 is TGTGCCAGCAGTGTGGGTGTACGAAGCGATGGCTACACCTTC.

This sequence joins TRBV3-1 (or the pseudogene TRBV3-2) and TRBJ2-5; 7 bases map to TRBD2. Germline values: CDR1 LGHDT, CDR2 YNNKEL (reference sequence). Germline trimming cut 3 bases from V and 2 bases from J; bases unmatched to any gene: 6. The CDR3 contains 15 residues. The CDR3 nucleotides read TGTGCCAGCAGCCAGGCTAGCGGCTCTCAAGAGACCCAGTACTTC. It encodes CASSQASGSQETQYF.

This chain joins TRBV29-1 and TRBJ1-3, with a possible D match to TRBD1 (6 bases). Germline CDR1 is SQVTM and CDR2 is ANQGSEA. The CDR3 is 14 amino acids. V was pared by 4 bases and J by 0 bases, with 10 bases between. The CDR3 sequence is CSVVGQYSGNTIYF. CDR3 nucleotides: TGCAGCGTTGTAGGACAGTACTCTGGAAACACCATATATTTT.

The V and J genes are TRBV7-2 and TRBJ2-3, with a tentative D call TRBD1 (6 bases). The V gene lost 7 bases and the J gene lost 0 bases, with 11 bases spanning the gap. The CDR3 length is 14 residues. Germline V gene data show CDR1 as SGHTA and CDR2 as FQGNSA. CDR3 sequence reads: CASIRGLSTDTQYF. The CDR3 DNA is TGTGCCAGCATCAGGGGCTTAAGCACAGATACGCAGTATTTT.

The chain employs TRBV3-1 (or the pseudogene TRBV3-2) and TRBJ2-3, with 10 nucleotides matching TRBD2. The J segment lost 4 bases and the V segment lost 4 bases, leaving 14 bases of the junction unmatched. The CDR3 is made up of 18 amino acids. CDR1 and CDR2 from the germline V gene are LGHDT and YNNKEL (reference sequence). CDR3 in DNA: TGTGCCAGCAGCCGAGATGGGGGAGCGGGAGGGCCCTCAGATACGCAGTATTTT. It translates to CASSRDGGAGGPSDTQYF.

The rearrangement links TRBV19 to TRBJ1-5; 8 bases match TRBD1. J was trimmed by 4 bases and V by 7 bases; bases with no gene match: 12. Germline loops: CDR1 LNHDA, CDR2 SQIVND (reference sequence). The CDR3 contains 16 residues. This chain's CDR3 is CASTSGQGGGNQPQHF. CDR3 sequence (DNA): TGTGCCAGTACCTCCGGACAGGGCGGCGGGAATCAGCCCCAGCATTTT.

This clone was seen once. This chain joins TRBV9 and TRBJ1-2; a weak D match, TRBD1 (5 bases). With 4 bases removed from V and 6 bases from J, the gap between germline ends came to 10 bases. Germline V gives CDR1 SGDLS, CDR2 YYNGEE. The CDR3 length is 12 residues. The CDR3 sequence: CASSKEGHGYTF. In nucleotides, the CDR3 is TGTGCCAGCAGCAAGGAGGGGCATGGCTACACCTTC.

This sequence joins TRBV28 and TRBJ2-3, with a possible D match to TRBD1 (6 bases). V lost 7 bases, J lost 4 bases, and 12 bases lay in between. This CDR3 comprises 13 residues. Germline values: CDR1 MDHEN, CDR2 SYDVKM. Here the CDR3 DNA reads TGTGCCAGCAATACAGGGACCCCAGATACGCAGTATTTT. Its protein is CASNTGTPDTQYF.

The V and J genes are TRBV11-2 and TRBJ2-1, with TRBD2 identical over 9 bases. V gave up 1 base and J gave up 0 bases; unmatched junction bases: 7. CDR1 SGHAT and CDR2 FQNNGV come from the germline V gene. The CDR3 sequence is 18 residues long. CDR3 in amino acids: CASSLVPQAGGSYNEQFF. The CDR3 DNA reads as TGTGCCAGCAGCTTAGTCCCCCAAGCGGGAGGCTCCTACAATGAGCAGTTCTTC.

V gene TRBV15 combines with J gene TRBJ1-4; 7 bases fit TRBD1. This CDR3 is built from 14 residues. From germline, CDR1 is LNHNV and CDR2 YYDKDF (reference sequence). Trimming at V came to 1 base and at J to 8 bases, leaving 4 bases not matched to a gene. CDR3 bases: TGTGCCACCAGCAGAGGGGACAGAGGGGAAAAACTGTTTTTT. Its protein product is CATSRGDRGEKLFF.

The chain is built from TRBV5-4 and TRBJ2-5, with TRBD2 matching 13 bases. Trimming at V came to 4 bases and at J to 2 bases, leaving 5 bases not matched to a gene. The germline V gene encodes CDR1 SGHNT and CDR2 YYREEE (reference sequence). The CDR3 consists of 16 residues. In DNA, the CDR3 is TGTGCCAGCAGCATCGGGACTAGCGGGATGCAAGAGACCCAGTACTTC. Translating it yields CASSIGTSGMQETQYF.

The chain's CDR3 is CATSDLAETYGYTF. The DNA of the CDR3 is TGTGCCACCAGTGATTTGGCAGAAACCTATGGCTACACCTTC. V usage is TRBV24-1 and J usage is TRBJ1-2, with D hard to call. The CDR3 has 14 amino acids. V was shortened by 0 bases and J by 4 bases, with 8 bases between the two germline ends. The V gene's germline CDR1 is KGHDR and CDR2 SFDVKD.

The V call is TRBV18, the J call TRBJ1-2; D uncertain. This CDR3 has 13 residues. Trimming removed 4 bases at V and 0 bases at J, with 6 bases between. CDR1 is KGHSH, CDR2 LQKENI, per germline. CDR3 residues: CASSRETNYGYTF. The CDR3 region has the DNA TGTGCCAGCTCACGGGAGACTAACTATGGCTACACCTTC. The full variable domain, in which reference TRBV18 and TRBJ1-2 provide the parts outside the CDR3, is NAGVMQNPRHLVRRRGQEARLRCSPMKGHSHVYWYRQLPEEGLKFMVYLQKENIIDESGMPKERFSAEFPKEGPSILRIQQVVRGDSAAYFCASSRETNYGYTFGSGTRLTVV.

V gene TRBV2 combines with J gene TRBJ1-5; D perhaps matches TRBD1 (6 bases). CDR1 and CDR2 from the germline V gene are SNHLY and FYNNEI. CDR3 length equals 13 residues. V lost 6 bases and J 2 bases, leaving 8 bases between the germline ends. The CDR3 sequence: CASRNRGNQPQHF. CDR3 in DNA: TGTGCCAGCAGAAACAGGGGCAATCAGCCCCAGCATTTT. Drawing the rest from reference TRBV2 and TRBJ1-5, the complete variable domain is EPEVTQTPSHQVTQMGQEVILRCVPISNHLYFYWYRQILGQKVEFLVSFYNNEISEKSEIFDDQFSVERPDGSNFTLKIRSTKLEDSAMYFCASRNRGNQPQHFGDGTRLSIL.

The V gene is TRBV2, the J gene TRBJ1-5; 7 bases align to TRBD1. The J segment lost 4 bases and the V segment lost 5 bases, leaving 5 bases of the junction unmatched. The V gene's germline CDR1 is SNHLY and CDR2 FYNNEI. The length of the CDR3 is 14 residues. Here the CDR3 reads CASSSSDRNQPQHF. In nucleotides, the CDR3 is TGTGCCAGCAGTTCCTCGGACAGGAATCAGCCCCAGCATTTT.

This clone was picked up a small number of times. The gene calls are TRBV5-1 and TRBJ2-5; TRBD1 matches 8 bases. The germline gives CDR1 SGHRS, CDR2 YFSETQ. Trimming removed 4 bases from V and 4 bases from J; junction bases left unmatched: 3. CDR3 length: 13 residues. The CDR3 spells CASSRDRSETQYF. The CDR3 DNA reads TGCGCCAGCAGCCGGGACAGGTCAGAGACCCAGTACTTC.

The chain employs TRBV6-5 and TRBJ1-1; the D gene is possibly TRBD1 (6 bases). CDR3 length equals 14 residues. Germline values: CDR1 MNHEY, CDR2 SVGAGI. V lost 5 bases and J 1 base, leaving 11 bases between the germline ends. In DNA, the CDR3 is TGTGCCAGCAGTCACCTAGGGGGGAACACTGAAGCTTTCTTT. As protein: CASSHLGGNTEAFF.

The chain joins TRBV24-1 to TRBJ1-1; TRBD1 matches at 8 bases. Germline lookup yields CDR1 KGHDR and CDR2 SFDVKD. This CDR3 is 15 amino acids long. V gave up 5 bases and J gave up 1 base; unmatched junction bases: 5. This CDR3 is CATSASTGENTEAFF. In nucleotides, the CDR3 is TGTGCCACCAGTGCCTCGACAGGGGAGAACACTGAAGCTTTCTTT.